Listed below are T cell receptor beta chains from one sample, sequenced in a study of regulatory T cells in long-lasting Graves disease. TCRdb analysed the multiplex PCR reads with MiXCR anew, one entry per CDR3 protein. The table has 350,000 to 450,000 distinct CDR3 sequences, more than 12% seen once; the top ten hold around 15%. The sample was also reused in another study, on T cells in Graves' hyperthyroidism and ophthalmopathy.

The sample in question was peripheral blood mononuclear cells (PBMCs), obtained at new diagnosis, from a patient treated with antithyroid drugs. The receptors stem from a woman aged 30 to 39 with Graves disease. CDR3s leave out the opening cysteine and the closing phenylalanine or tryptophan. The listing skips clone size in some rows; elsewhere it reads once, few, many or a size class.

v_call	clone_size	j_call	cdr3_aa
TRBV28	many	TRBJ2-7	ASSFNTYEQY
TRBV2	many	TRBJ2-1	ASSDVGPTNNEQF
TRBV10-1	many	TRBJ2-7	ASSEGLAGEQY
TRBV7-2	many	TRBJ2-1	ASSDRRGDNEQF
TRBV7-2	-	TRBJ1-2	ASSSTSWTGNYGYT
TRBV6-1	few	TRBJ1-5	ASRNRAAGNQPQH
TRBV5-1	-	TRBJ2-2	ATSTTDAGELF
TRBV5-1	many	TRBJ1-2	ASSLPMGLGGYT
TRBV19	many	TRBJ2-1	ASSVMASNEQF
TRBV30	many	TRBJ1-6	AWSDRVSPLH
TRBV15	-	TRBJ2-2	ATSVRQGNTGELF
TRBV19	few	TRBJ2-1	ASSIQHRDEQF
TRBV2	few	TRBJ2-6	ASSVDTDFSGANVLT
TRBV12-3/TRBV12-4	few	TRBJ1-6	ASSAWGLNNSPLH
TRBV27	-	TRBJ1-3	ASRESISGNTIY
TRBV18	-	TRBJ1-2	ASSPGRRGNGYT
TRBV7-2	-	TRBJ2-3	ASSLNGGDRQY
TRBV12-5	-	TRBJ2-2	ASGLVQARTNTGELF
TRBV5-1	many	TRBJ2-7	ASSALAGIYEQY
TRBV5-5	many	TRBJ2-5	ASSFGHQETQY
TRBV18	many	TRBJ1-3	ASSPTGSGNTIY
TRBV30	many	TRBJ1-2	AWSLSLDNGYT
TRBV5-1	many	TRBJ1-1	ASSSTGGMTEAF
TRBV19	-	TRBJ2-1	ASSIVGPREQF
TRBV11-2	many	TRBJ1-1	ASSLLAGLNTEAF
TRBV7-2	few	TRBJ2-1	ASSLRFGDEQF
TRBV7-6	few	TRBJ2-7	ASSLAGTSGRSSYEQY